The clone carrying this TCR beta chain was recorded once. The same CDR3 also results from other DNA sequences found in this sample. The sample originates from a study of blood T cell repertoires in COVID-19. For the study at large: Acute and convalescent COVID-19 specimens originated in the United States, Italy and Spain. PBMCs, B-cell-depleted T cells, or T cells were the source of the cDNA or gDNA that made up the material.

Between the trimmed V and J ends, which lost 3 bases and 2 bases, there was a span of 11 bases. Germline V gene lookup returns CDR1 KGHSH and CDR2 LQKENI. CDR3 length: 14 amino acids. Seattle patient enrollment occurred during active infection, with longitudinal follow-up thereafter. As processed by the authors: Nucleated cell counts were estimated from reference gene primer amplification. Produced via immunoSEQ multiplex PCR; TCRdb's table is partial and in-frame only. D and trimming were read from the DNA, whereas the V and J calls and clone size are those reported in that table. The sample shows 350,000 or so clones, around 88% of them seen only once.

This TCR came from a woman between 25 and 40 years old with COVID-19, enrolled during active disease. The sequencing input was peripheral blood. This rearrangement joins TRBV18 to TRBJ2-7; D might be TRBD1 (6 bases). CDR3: CASSPGQGTYEQYF. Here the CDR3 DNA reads TGTGCCAGCTCACCTGGTCAGGGGACCTACGAGCAGTACTTC.